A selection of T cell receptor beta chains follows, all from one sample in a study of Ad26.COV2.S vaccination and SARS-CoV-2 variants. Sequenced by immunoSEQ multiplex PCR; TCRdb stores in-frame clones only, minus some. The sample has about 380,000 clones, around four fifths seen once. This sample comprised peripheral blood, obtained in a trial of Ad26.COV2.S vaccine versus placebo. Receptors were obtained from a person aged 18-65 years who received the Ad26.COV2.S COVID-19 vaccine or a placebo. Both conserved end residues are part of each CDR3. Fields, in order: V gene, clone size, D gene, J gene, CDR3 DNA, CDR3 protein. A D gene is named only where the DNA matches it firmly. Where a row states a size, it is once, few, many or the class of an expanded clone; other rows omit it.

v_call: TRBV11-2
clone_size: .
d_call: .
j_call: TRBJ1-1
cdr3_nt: TGTGCCAGCAGCCGACAGATGAACACTGAAGCTTTCTTT
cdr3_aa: CASSRQMNTEAFF

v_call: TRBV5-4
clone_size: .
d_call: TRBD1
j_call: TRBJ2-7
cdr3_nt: TGTGCCAGCAGCACCAACCGGGACAGCTCTGGGGAGCAGTACTTC
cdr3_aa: CASSTNRDSSGEQYF

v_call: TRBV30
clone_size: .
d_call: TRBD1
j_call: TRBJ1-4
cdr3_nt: TGTGCCTGGAGTACCCAGACAGGGATAAATAATGAAAAACTGTTTTTT
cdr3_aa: CAWSTQTGINNEKLFF

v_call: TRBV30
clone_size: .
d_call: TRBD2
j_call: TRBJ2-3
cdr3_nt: TGTGCCTGGGGGCCAGCGGGAGTCGAAGATACGCAGTATTTT
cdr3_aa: CAWGPAGVEDTQYF

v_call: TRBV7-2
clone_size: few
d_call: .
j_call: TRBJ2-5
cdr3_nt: TGTGCCAGCAGCTCGTTTCCCAGGGGCCCAGAGACCCAGTACTTC
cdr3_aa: CASSSFPRGPETQYF

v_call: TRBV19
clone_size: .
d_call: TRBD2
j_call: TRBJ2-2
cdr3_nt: TGTGCCAGCCGAGGGGACTATAACACCGGGGAGCTGTTTTTT
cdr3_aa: CASRGDYNTGELFF

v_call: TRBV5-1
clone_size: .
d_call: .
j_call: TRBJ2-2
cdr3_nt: TGCGCCAGCAGCTGGGGAAGGACACCCGAGGCCGGGGAGCTGTTTTTT
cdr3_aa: CASSWGRTPEAGELFF

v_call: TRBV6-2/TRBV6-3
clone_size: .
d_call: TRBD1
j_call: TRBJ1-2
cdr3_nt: TGTGCCAGCAGTCCCTCGGGACAGGTGAACTATGGCTACACCTTC
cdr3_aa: CASSPSGQVNYGYTF

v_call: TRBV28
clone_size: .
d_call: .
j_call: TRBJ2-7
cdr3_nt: TGTGCCAGCAGACCAGGTCAGTCCTACGAGCAGTACTTC
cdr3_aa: CASRPGQSYEQYF

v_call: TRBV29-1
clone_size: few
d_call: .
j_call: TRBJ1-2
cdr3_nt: TGCAGCGTTGGGGGAACTTATGGCTACACCTTC
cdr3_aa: CSVGGTYGYTF

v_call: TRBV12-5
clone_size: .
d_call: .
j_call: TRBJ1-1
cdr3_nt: TGTGCTAGTGGTTTCGGGACTGAAGCTTTCTTT
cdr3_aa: CASGFGTEAFF

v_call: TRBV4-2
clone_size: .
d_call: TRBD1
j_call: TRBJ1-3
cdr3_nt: TGTGCCAGCAGCCAAGACCCCAGAGCCAGGGGGTTGAGCTCTGGAAACACCATATATTTT
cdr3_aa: CASSQDPRARGLSSGNTIYF

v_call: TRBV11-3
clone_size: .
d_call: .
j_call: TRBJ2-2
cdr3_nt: TGTGCCAGCAGCCCACACCTTGGCGGGTACGCCGGGGAGCTGTTTTTT
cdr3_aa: CASSPHLGGYAGELFF

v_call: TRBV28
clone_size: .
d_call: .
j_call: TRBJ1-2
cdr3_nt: TGTGCCAGCAACCCTTTGGGTGACAACTATGGCTACACCTTC
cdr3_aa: CASNPLGDNYGYTF

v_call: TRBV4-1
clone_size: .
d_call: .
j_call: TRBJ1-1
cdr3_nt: TGCGCCAGCAGCCAGCCCAGGGATCGAACTGAAGCTTTCTTT
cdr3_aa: CASSQPRDRTEAFF

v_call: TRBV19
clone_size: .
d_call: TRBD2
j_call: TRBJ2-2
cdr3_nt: TGTGCCAGTAGTGGACTAGCGGGGATTTCCGGGGAGCTGTTTTTT
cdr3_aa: CASSGLAGISGELFF

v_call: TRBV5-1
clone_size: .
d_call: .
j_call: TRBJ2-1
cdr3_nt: TGCGCCAGCAGCTCGGCCTATCAGGGCAATGAGCAGTTCTTC
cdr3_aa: CASSSAYQGNEQFF

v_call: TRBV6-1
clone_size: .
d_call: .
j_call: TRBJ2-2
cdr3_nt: TGTGCCAGCAGTGAAAGGCTTAACACCGGGGAGCTGTTTTTT
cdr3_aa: CASSERLNTGELFF

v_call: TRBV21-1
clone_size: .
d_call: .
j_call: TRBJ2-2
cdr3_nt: TGTGCCTCCAGGCCCCTCTTGAGCGGGGGGGGCACCGGGGAGCTGTTTTTT
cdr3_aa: CASRPLLSGGGTGELFF

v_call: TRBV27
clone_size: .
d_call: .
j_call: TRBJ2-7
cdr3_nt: TGTGCCAGCAGTTTACGGGGCCCGTCCTACGAGCAGTACTTC
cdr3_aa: CASSLRGPSYEQYF

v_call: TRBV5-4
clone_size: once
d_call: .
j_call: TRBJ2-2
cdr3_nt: TGTGCCAGCAGCTTGTCCCAGGGAGTAAACACCGGGGAGCTGTTTTTT
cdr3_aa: CASSLSQGVNTGELFF

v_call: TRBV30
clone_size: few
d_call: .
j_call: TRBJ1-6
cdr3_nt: TGTGCCAAGAGGGAGGACAGTAACTCTAATTCACCCCTCCACTTT
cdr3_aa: CAKREDSNSNSPLHF

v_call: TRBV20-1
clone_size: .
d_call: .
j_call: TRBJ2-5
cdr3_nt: TGCAGTGCCGGGGAGACCCAGTACTTC
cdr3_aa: CSAGETQYF

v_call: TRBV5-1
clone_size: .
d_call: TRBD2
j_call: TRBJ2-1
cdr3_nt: TGCGCCAGCAGCCCCCGGGGACTAGGCCGGAATGAGCAGTTCTTC
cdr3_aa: CASSPRGLGRNEQFF

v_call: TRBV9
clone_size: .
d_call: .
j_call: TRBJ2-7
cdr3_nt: TGTGCCAGCAGCCCCCGGACTGTTTCCTACGAGCAGTACTTC
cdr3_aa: CASSPRTVSYEQYF

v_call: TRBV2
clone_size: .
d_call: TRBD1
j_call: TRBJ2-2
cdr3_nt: TGTGCCAGCGGGACAGGGAACACCGGGGAGCTGTTTTTT
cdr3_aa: CASGTGNTGELFF

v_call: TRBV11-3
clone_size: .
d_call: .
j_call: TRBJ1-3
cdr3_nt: TGTGCCAGCAGCTTGTCCAACAGGAGAGCTGGAAACACCATATATTTT
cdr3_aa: CASSLSNRRAGNTIYF

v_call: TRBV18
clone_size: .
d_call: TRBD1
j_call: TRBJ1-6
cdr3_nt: TGTGCCAGCTCCCCTCTCGAGGGGACAGGGAGCTCACCCCTCCACTTT
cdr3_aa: CASSPLEGTGSSPLHF

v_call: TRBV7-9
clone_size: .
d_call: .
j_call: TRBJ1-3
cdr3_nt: TGTGCCAGCAGCTTAGTCGGACCTGGAAACACCATATATTTT
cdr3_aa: CASSLVGPGNTIYF

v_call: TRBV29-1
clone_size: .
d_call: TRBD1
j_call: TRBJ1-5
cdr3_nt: TGCAGCGTTGCCCTCACAGGGGGCAATCAGCCCCAGCATTTT
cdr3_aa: CSVALTGGNQPQHF

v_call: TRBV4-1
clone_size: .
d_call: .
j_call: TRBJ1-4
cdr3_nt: TGCGCCAGCAGCCAGGGAATGGGGGGGCTTTACGAAAAACTGTTTTTT
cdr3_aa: CASSQGMGGLYEKLFF

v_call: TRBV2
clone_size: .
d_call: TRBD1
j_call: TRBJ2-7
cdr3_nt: TGTGCCAGCAGTGGGGACAGCCACGAGCAGTACTTC
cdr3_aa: CASSGDSHEQYF

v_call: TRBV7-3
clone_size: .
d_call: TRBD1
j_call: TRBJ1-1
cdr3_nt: TGTGCCAGCAGCCTGACAGGGGCGAACACTGAAGCTTTCTTT
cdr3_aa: CASSLTGANTEAFF

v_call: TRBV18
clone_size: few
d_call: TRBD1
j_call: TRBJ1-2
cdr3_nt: TGTGCCAGCTCACCAGTCCCGGGACAGGGTAGGGACTATGGCTACACCTTC
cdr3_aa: CASSPVPGQGRDYGYTF

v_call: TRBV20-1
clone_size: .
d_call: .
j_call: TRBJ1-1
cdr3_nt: TGCAGTGCTAGTCCTGGGGGGGTGAACACTGAAGCTTTCTTT
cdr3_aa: CSASPGGVNTEAFF

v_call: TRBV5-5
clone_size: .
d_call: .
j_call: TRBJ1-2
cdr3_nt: TGTGCCAGCAGCTTAGCCAGGCTTCAGTTCTATGGCTACACCTTC
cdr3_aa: CASSLARLQFYGYTF

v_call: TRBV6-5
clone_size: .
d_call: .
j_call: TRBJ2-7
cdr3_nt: TGTGCCAGCAGCCGACGCATTGACTACGAGCAGTACTTC
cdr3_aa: CASSRRIDYEQYF

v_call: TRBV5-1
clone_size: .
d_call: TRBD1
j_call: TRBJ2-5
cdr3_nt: TGCGCCAGCACCGGGGACAGGGTAGAGACCCAGTACTTC
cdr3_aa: CASTGDRVETQYF

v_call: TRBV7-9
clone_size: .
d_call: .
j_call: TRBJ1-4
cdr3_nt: TGTGCCAGCAGCTTGACAGTAGACGAAAAACTGTTTTTT
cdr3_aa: CASSLTVDEKLFF

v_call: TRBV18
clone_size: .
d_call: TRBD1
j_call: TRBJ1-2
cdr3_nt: TGTGCCAGCTCACCTGGACAGGGTGAAGGCTACACCTTC
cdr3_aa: CASSPGQGEGYTF

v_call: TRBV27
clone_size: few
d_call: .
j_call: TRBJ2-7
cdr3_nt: TGTGCCAGCAGTGCAGGGACCCCCTACGAGCAGTACTTC
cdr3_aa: CASSAGTPYEQYF

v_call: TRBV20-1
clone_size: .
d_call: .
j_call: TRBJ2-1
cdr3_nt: TGCAGTGCTAGGGGGTCCGATGAGCAGTTCTTC
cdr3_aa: CSARGSDEQFF

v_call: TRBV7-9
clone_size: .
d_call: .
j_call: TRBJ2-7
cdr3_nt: TGTGCCAGCAGCTCTTGGACTCTCAGGGGCGCCTACGAGCAGTACTTC
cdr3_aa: CASSSWTLRGAYEQYF

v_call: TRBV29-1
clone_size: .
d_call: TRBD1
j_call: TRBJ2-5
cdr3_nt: TGCAGCGTTGATAAGGGACAGGGGACCGGAGAGACCCAGTACTTC
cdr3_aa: CSVDKGQGTGETQYF

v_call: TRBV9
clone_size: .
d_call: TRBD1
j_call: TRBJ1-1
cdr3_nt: TGTGCCAGCAGCGTAGTGGCGAGGGGGCAAGCTTTCTTT
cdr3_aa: CASSVVARGQAFF

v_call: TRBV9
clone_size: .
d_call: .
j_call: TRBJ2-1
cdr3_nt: TGTGCCAGCAGCGCCCATCCTAGGGGTTCCTACAATGAGCAGTTCTTC
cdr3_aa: CASSAHPRGSYNEQFF